The rows below give T cell receptor beta chains drawn from one sample of a study of beta chain features in type 1 diabetes. Clones were sequenced by immunoSEQ multiplex PCR, and TCRdb holds only the in-frame ones, with some missing. Of hundreds of thousands of clones listed, around 68% are singletons. The material sequenced was naive CD4+ T cells from blood. The receptor source for this set is a man aged 25-45 years in good health. Each CDR3 is given with its conserved first and last residue. A D gene is named only where the DNA matches it firmly. Size is omitted from some rows. Given values are once, few, many or a class for expanded clones.

- TRBJ2-5 TRBV30 - CAWRTKETQYF TGTGCCTGGCGGACCAAAGAGACCCAGTACTTC
- TRBJ2-7 TRBV20-1 - CSARAYEQYF TGCAGTGCTAGGGCCTACGAGCAGTACTTC
- TRBJ2-5 TRBV28 TRBD1 CASSHGTGQETQYF TGTGCCAGCAGCCACGGGACAGGACAAGAGACCCAGTACTTC
- TRBJ2-3 TRBV30 - CAWRGGGRTDTQYF TGTGCCTGGAGAGGGGGCGGGAGGACAGATACGCAGTATTTT
- TRBJ2-1 TRBV7-9 - CASIRPPGNEQFF TGTGCCAGCATCCGCCCCCCGGGAAATGAGCAGTTCTTC
- TRBJ2-7 TRBV15 TRBD1 CATSMDRGPSYEQYF TGTGCCACCAGCATGGACAGGGGGCCCTCCTACGAGCAGTACTTC
- TRBJ2-3 TRBV18 - CASSPRVEEGTDTQYF TGTGCCAGCTCCCCGAGAGTGGAGGAGGGCACAGATACGCAGTATTTT
- TRBJ1-5 TRBV30 - CAWSVGAPGQPQHF TGTGCCTGGAGTGTAGGGGCGCCGGGTCAGCCCCAGCATTTT
- TRBJ1-3 TRBV30 - CAWTRGLEMGNTIYF TGTGCCTGGACCCGCGGCCTTGAAATGGGAAACACCATATATTTT
- TRBJ2-7 TRBV5-1 - CASSQGYEQYF TGCGCCAGCAGTCAGGGCTACGAGCAGTACTTC
- TRBJ2-1 TRBV7-9 - CASARDGLPYNEQFF TGTGCCAGCGCAAGGGACGGGCTTCCCTACAATGAGCAGTTCTTC
few TRBJ2-2 TRBV4-3 - CASSQDSGELFF TGCGCCAGCAGCCAAGACAGCGGGGAGCTGTTTTTT
few TRBJ2-7 TRBV9 TRBD1 CASSVGTGYESEQYF TGTGCCAGCAGCGTCGGGACAGGGTACGAGAGCGAGCAGTACTTC
- TRBJ2-1 TRBV9 - CASSVAGDPSGEQFF TGTGCCAGCAGCGTAGCCGGGGACCCCTCGGGGGAGCAGTTCTTC
once TRBJ1-5 TRBV19 - CATNGGGVQPQHF TGTGCCACTAATGGCGGCGGAGTTCAGCCCCAGCATTTT
- TRBJ1-2 TRBV15 TRBD1 CATSRDPAETGGVDGYTF TGTGCCACCAGCAGAGATCCCGCCGAGACAGGGGGTGTAGATGGCTACACCTTC
- TRBJ2-7 TRBV28 TRBD2 CASSLVASGAYEQYF TGTGCCAGCAGTTTAGTAGCTAGCGGGGCCTACGAGCAGTACTTC
- TRBJ2-7 TRBV7-2 - CASSLGRGEQYF TGTGCCAGCAGCCTAGGCCGGGGCGAGCAGTACTTC
- TRBJ2-5 TRBV4-1 TRBD2 CASSFIAGGRQETQYF TGCGCCAGCAGCTTTATAGCGGGAGGCCGCCAAGAGACCCAGTACTTC
- TRBJ2-3 TRBV7-2 TRBD2 CASSLGGRVTDTQYF TGTGCCAGCAGCTTAGGCGGGAGGGTAACAGATACGCAGTATTTT
- TRBJ2-5 TRBV4-2 - CASSPERWVEQETQYF TGTGCCAGCAGCCCTGAACGTTGGGTCGAGCAAGAGACCCAGTACTTC
few TRBJ2-3 TRBV30 - CAWSPHVPGATDTQYF TGTGCCTGGAGCCCTCACGTCCCCGGGGCCACAGATACGCAGTATTTT
- TRBJ2-6 TRBV6-1 - CASSENSGANVLTF TGTGCCAGCAGTGAAAACTCTGGGGCCAACGTCCTGACTTTC
once TRBJ2-5 TRBV5-4 TRBD2 CASTSAGDRETQYF TGTGCCAGCACCTCCGCGGGGGATCGAGAGACCCAGTACTTC
- TRBJ2-3 TRBV30 TRBD1 CAWSLRTGRSTDTQYF TGTGCCTGGAGTCTCAGGACAGGGAGGAGCACAGATACGCAGTATTTT
once TRBJ2-5 TRBV5-1 TRBD1 CASSTRQGAETQYF TGCGCCAGCAGCACAAGACAGGGGGCAGAGACCCAGTACTTC
- TRBJ2-2 TRBV7-2 - CASSLRGANTGELFF TGTGCCAGCAGCTTAAGGGGCGCGAACACCGGGGAGCTGTTTTTT
few TRBJ2-7 TRBV2 - CASSETYEQYF TGTGCCAGCAGTGAAACCTACGAGCAGTACTTC
few TRBJ2-6 TRBV4-1 TRBD1 CASSQYRTGINSGANVLTF TGCGCCAGCAGCCAGTACCGGACAGGAATTAACTCTGGGGCCAACGTCCTGACTTTC
- TRBJ2-7 TRBV10-3 - CASAGQSYEQYF TGTGCCTCCGCGGGACAGAGCTACGAGCAGTACTTC
- TRBJ2-4 TRBV5-6 - CASSLFRGQPLAKNIQYF TGTGCCAGCAGCTTGTTCAGAGGACAACCATTAGCCAAAAACATTCAGTACTTC
few TRBJ2-1 TRBV7-2 - CASSLDQVWDEQFF TGTGCCAGCAGCTTAGACCAGGTATGGGATGAGCAGTTCTTC
- TRBJ2-1 TRBV15 - CATSRDRGSYNEQFF TGTGCCACCAGCAGAGACCGTGGCAGTTACAATGAGCAGTTCTTC
- TRBJ2-5 TRBV6-5 - CASSRGLQETQYF TGTGCCAGCAGTAGAGGGCTCCAAGAGACCCAGTACTTC
- TRBJ2-3 TRBV29-1 - CSVEGPSAGGTDTQYF TGCAGCGTTGAAGGGCCGTCGGCAGGGGGCACAGATACGCAGTATTTT
- TRBJ1-1 TRBV5-6 - CASSREGSMKNTEAFF TGTGCCAGCAGCCGCGAAGGCAGCATGAAGAACACTGAAGCTTTCTTT
- TRBJ2-5 TRBV7-2 TRBD2 CASSLTGRAARETQYF TGTGCCAGCAGCTTAACCGGGAGGGCCGCGCGAGAGACCCAGTACTTC
- TRBJ2-1 TRBV5-1 - CASSLELGYNEQFF TGCGCCAGCAGCTTGGAATTGGGTTACAATGAGCAGTTCTTC
- TRBJ2-1 TRBV30 TRBD1 CAWNRDRYNEQFF TGTGCCTGGAACCGGGACAGGTACAATGAGCAGTTCTTC
- TRBJ2-7 TRBV11-2 - CASRPLFREQYF TGTGCCAGCAGACCCCTGTTTAGGGAGCAGTACTTC
- TRBJ2-1 TRBV30 TRBD1 CAWSVLLGGTGYYNEQFF TGTGCCTGGAGTGTATTGCTCGGGGGGACAGGGTATTACAATGAGCAGTTCTTC